This TCR beta chain was recorded in a study of CD8 T cells in ankylosing spondylitis. Study-level findings and limits: A CD8+ phenotype characterized the disease-linked clones, which were relatively rare in peripheral blood.

TCRdb processed the 5' RACE reads anew with MiXCR; each CDR3 protein has one entry. This sample yields around 250,000 distinct CDR3 sequences, of which about 10% are seen a single time; approximately 6.6% belongs to the top ten. The CDR3 is made up of 17 amino acids. Germline CDR1 is LGHDT and CDR2 is YNNKEL (reference sequence). V was cut by 1 base and J by 1 base, with 15 bases left in between. On this clonotype itself: Its antigen is still unknown.

The sequence derives from a male donor with ankylosing spondylitis or in good health (not recorded which). V usage is TRBV3-1 and J usage is TRBJ2-3, with D possibly matching TRBD1 (6 bases). Sequencing used blood, either unsorted or a sorted T cell fraction (not recorded which). Here the CDR3 reads CASSQVGVSGGTDTQYF. Written as DNA, the CDR3 is TGTGCCAGCAGCCAAGTCGGGGTGTCAGGGGGCACAGATACGCAGTATTTT.